Shown below are 10 T cell receptor beta chains from a single sample sequenced in a study of blood T cells in healthy people across ages. The use of a sample-barcoded 5' primer and a J-beta primer mix characterized a second PCR of roughly 6 to 11 cycles. Each CDR3 protein is one row after TCRdb ran MiXCR on the 5' RACE reads. The sample contains 1.5 million to 1.8 million distinct CDR3 sequences, less than 45% of which appear only once. Material: blood. Receptors originate from a woman in her late teens or twenties in good health.

This clonotype was seen a handful of times. The chain links TRBV28 to TRBJ2-1, with TRBD2 matching over 11 bases. CDR3 length: 14 residues. V was clipped by 9 bases and J by 6 bases; unmatched bases: 7. The germline V gene encodes CDR1 MDHEN and CDR2 SYDVKM. DNA for the CDR3: TGTGCCAGTAGTAGCGGGAGGGCTCTCAATGAGCAGTTCTTC. This gives the protein CASSSGRALNEQFF.

The CDR3 DNA reads TGCGCCAGCAGCCAAGAAGAGTGGGGGACTAGGACGTACGAGCAGTACTTC. It is translated as CASSQEEWGTRTYEQYF. The chain combines TRBV4-3 with TRBJ2-7; TRBD2 agrees at 8 bases. This CDR3 has 17 residues. Germline CDR1 LGHNA, CDR2 YSLEER. Unmatched junction bases numbered 11, after V lost 0 bases and J lost 4 bases.

This clonotype was detected only a few times. The chain has TRBV29-1 and TRBJ2-3; TRBD2 agrees at 8 bases. J lost 2 bases, V lost 7 bases, and 8 bases had no gene match. Looked up from germline, CDR1 is SQVTM and CDR2 is ANQGSEA. The length of the CDR3 is 14 residues. The CDR3 DNA reads TGCAGCGCGGATAGCGGGACGGTCACAGATACGCAGTATTTT. Its translation is CSADSGTVTDTQYF.

This clonotype was counted only a few times. The J gene is TRBJ1-2, the V gene TRBV4-1, with a possible D match to TRBD1 (6 bases). The CDR3 is 14 residues long. Trimming removed 1 base at V and 4 bases at J, with 10 bases between. Germline V gene sequence: CDR1 MGHRA, CDR2 YSYEKL. The CDR3 sequence: CASSQVRGGYGYTF. In nucleotides, the CDR3 is TGCGCCAGCAGCCAAGTCAGGGGCGGCTATGGCTACACCTTC.

For the CDR3, the DNA is TGCGCCAGCAGCCAAGTTAGCGGGGCTTGGGGCGGGGAGCTGTTTTTT. It specifies CASSQVSGAWGGELFF. The chain carries TRBV4-1 and TRBJ2-2, with 8 bases aligning to TRBD2. V trimming: 1 base; J trimming: 7 bases; junction bases outside the gene matches: 8. This CDR3 is built from 16 residues. CDR1 MGHRA and CDR2 YSYEKL come from the germline V gene.

This chain joins TRBV4-1 and TRBJ1-2; TRBD1 matches 7 bases. The ends lost 1 base at V and 2 bases at J; junction bases unmatched: 7. The CDR3 sequence is 16 residues long. Looked up from germline, CDR1 is MGHRA and CDR2 is YSYEKL. The CDR3 DNA is TGCGCCAGCAGCCAAGCCCCGGGACAGACAAACTATGGCTACACCTTC. The encoded protein is CASSQAPGQTNYGYTF.

The chain carries TRBV27 and TRBJ2-3; 11 bases agree with TRBD2. Germline V gene lookup returns CDR1 MNHEY and CDR2 SMNVEV (reference sequence). The CDR3 length is 16 residues. V lost 3 bases to trimming and J lost 6 bases; unmatched junction nucleotides: 8. CDR3 DNA: TGTGCCAGCAGTTTGTCAAGCCTAGCGGGAGGTGATACGCAGTATTTT. This sequence encodes CASSLSSLAGGDTQYF.

The chain links TRBV20-1 to TRBJ2-3; no clear D. Germline loops: CDR1 DFQATT, CDR2 SNEGSKA (reference sequence). The CDR3 covers 11 residues. V was trimmed by 6 bases and J by 7 bases, leaving 11 bases between them. The CDR3 here is CSAKAPNTQYF. The CDR3, as DNA: TGCAGTGCCAAGGCCCCCAATACGCAGTATTTT.

As to this clonotype: Since a much larger clone is just one base distant, this may be a read error. Since the CDR3 does not end with the conserved phenylalanine or tryptophan, this likely comes from a read error. The chain employs TRBV7-2 and TRBJ1-2; D call uncertain. The CDR3 spans 13 residues. V was clipped by 1 base and J by 2 bases, with 5 bases between them. Germline V gives CDR1 SGHTA, CDR2 FQGNSA. The CDR3 region has the DNA TGTGCCAGCAGCTTAGTGGGCAACTATGGCTACACCCTC. Protein sequence: CASSLVGNYGYTL.

A few counts support this clonotype. With a much larger clone just one base away, this may be a read error. This chain links TRBV7-9 with TRBJ2-4; D ambiguous. The CDR3 consists of 15 residues. V lost 0 bases and J 2 bases, leaving 8 bases between the germline ends. Germline CDR1 is SEHNR and CDR2 is FQNEAQ (reference sequence). The CDR3: CASSLAALSKNIQYF. The DNA of the CDR3 is TGTGCCAGCAGCTTAGCCGCCCTCTCCAAAAACATTCAGTACTTC.